The T cell receptor beta chain under discussion was sequenced for a study of T cell changes during pregnancy in multiple sclerosis. This CDR3 is 14 amino acids long. CDR1 is SGHVS, CDR2 FQNEAQ, per germline. J gave up 7 bases and V 3 bases, and 7 bases lay outside the gene matches. This table comes from immunoSEQ multiplex PCR, and its TCRdb copy is limited to in-frame clones, with some not included. The sample lists nearly 110,000 clones, roughly 90% seen once, with 1.5% to 2% in the top ten. The J gene is TRBJ2-3, the V gene TRBV7-8, with TRBD1 matching over 7 bases. The input for sequencing was peripheral blood, taken after pregnancy. The origin of this receptor is a female donor with multiple sclerosis, enrolled in a pregnancy study. For the CDR3, the DNA is TGTGCCAGCAGCTTCCCGACAGGGTCAAATACGCAGTATTTT. Protein sequence: CASSFPTGSNTQYF.